At least ten counts were recorded for the clone carrying this T cell receptor beta chain. There are 16 residues in the CDR3. V was cut by 7 bases and J by 0 bases, with 15 bases left in between. This entry belongs to a study of Graves' ophthalmopathy and Graves' hyperthyroidism. From RNA, the CDR3 regions of TCR beta chains were amplified and sequenced. Scientists carried out first-round RT-PCR using HTBI primers and then a second-round multiplex PCR. TCRdb reprocessed the multiplex PCR reads via MiXCR and lists one record per CDR3 protein. The data show about 620,000 distinct CDR3 sequences, approximately 21% seen once.

J is TRBJ2-2 and V is TRBV12-3 or TRBV12-4; tentative D call: TRBD1 (5 bases). The TCR comes from a woman between 18 and 29 years old with stable Graves' hyperthyroidism. Some clones in this sample may be carry-over from other donors' samples. Specimen: peripheral blood. CDR3 nucleotide sequence: TGTGCCAGCACCATGGAAGGGGCAGCGAACACCGGGGAGCTGTTTTTT. Translation: CASTMEGAANTGELFF.